Listed below are T cell receptor beta chains from one sample, sequenced in a study of graft-versus-host responses after intestinal transplantation. Produced via immunoSEQ multiplex PCR; TCRdb's table is partial and in-frame only. The data show some 23,000 clones, roughly 94% seen once. The material sequenced was PBMCs, taken 156 days after intestinal transplant. The receptors come from a human patient who received an intestinal transplant, so some T cells may come from the graft donor. Each CDR3 is given without its conserved first and last residue.

v_gene,CDR3aa
TRBV5-1,ASSLSRLYTGELF
TRBV19,ASSLRGQGVQPQH
TRBV13,ASSSGLASGYEQY
TRBV10-1,ASSSSLEEKLF
TRBV5-1,ASSTGVAGGSASTDTQY
TRBV19,ASNLAGVSGELF
TRBV5-5,ASRVGEFYNEQF
TRBV9,ASSVGAEKTEAF
TRBV7-8,ASSLVGGYNQPQH
TRBV2,ARQTGLSYNEQF
TRBV5-4,ASSFSGSPYEQF
TRBV4-3,ASSQEGPQYNEQF
TRBV4-1,ASSQDRRGPFYGYT
TRBV7-9,ASSLAGAGVSYEQY
TRBV9,ASSVGGGIANEQF
TRBV27,ASSLSQGAANEKLF
TRBV9,ASSVDNREDEQY
TRBV19,ASSTGQGPMNTEAF
TRBV9,ASSAEIYGTDTQY
TRBV19,ASSISGNQPQH
TRBV5-4,ASSPWRQGAYNEQF
TRBV5-1,ASSLWPSGRDTQY
TRBV4-1,ASSQDPGHQYEQY
TRBV4-2,ASSLTGVNSPLH
TRBV5-1,ASSWTSTDTQY
TRBV5-1,ASSQNTGELF
TRBV11-2,ASSFSQDRGFYEQY
TRBV29-1,SVGGDYGYT
TRBV27,ASRVGTGGHNEQF
TRBV7-2,ASSLAGGPSYEQY
TRBV19,ASKTSGGAAETQY
TRBV21-1,ASSKTRLAVYNEQF
TRBV15,ATSRDRTSGIWTQY
TRBV4-3,ASSQAREPNYGYT
TRBV30,AWSVAGNQPQH
TRBV30,AWSGQGWLETQY
TRBV6-4,ASSDFTSGSWAPITDTQY
TRBV11-3,ASSLWDRMNTEAF
TRBV4-1,ASSHPPDRFEETQY